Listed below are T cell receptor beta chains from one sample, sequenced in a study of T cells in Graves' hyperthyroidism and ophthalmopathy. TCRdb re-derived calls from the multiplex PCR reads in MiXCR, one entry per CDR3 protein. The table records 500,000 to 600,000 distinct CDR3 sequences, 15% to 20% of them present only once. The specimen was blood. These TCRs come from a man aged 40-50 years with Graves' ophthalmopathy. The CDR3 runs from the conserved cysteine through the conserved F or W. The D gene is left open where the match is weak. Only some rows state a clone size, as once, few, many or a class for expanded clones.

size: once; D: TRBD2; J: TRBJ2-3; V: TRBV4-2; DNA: TGTGCCAGCAGCCAAAACGCGGGAGGCCGCACAGATACGCAGTATTTT; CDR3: CASSQNAGGRTDTQYF
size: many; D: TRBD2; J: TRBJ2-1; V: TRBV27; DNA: TGTGCCAGCGGCCGTAGGGCTAGCGGTTACAATGAGCAGTTCTTC; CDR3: CASGRRASGYNEQFF
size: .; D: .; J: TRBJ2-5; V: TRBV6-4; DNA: TGTGCCAGCAGACGGACCGCCTCCGAATGGGAGACCCAGTACTTC; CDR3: CASRRTASEWETQYF
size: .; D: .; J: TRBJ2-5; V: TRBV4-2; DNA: TGTGCCAGCAGCTCCCAAGGGCCGAGGACCCAGTACTTC; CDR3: CASSSQGPRTQYF
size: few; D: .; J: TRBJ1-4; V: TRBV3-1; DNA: TGTGCCAGCAGCCAAGTATGGGCAATATCAACTAATGAAAAACTGTTTTTT; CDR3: CASSQVWAISTNEKLFF
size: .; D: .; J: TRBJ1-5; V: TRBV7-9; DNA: TGTGCCAGCAGAAAGAACCTAGATCAGCCCCAGCATTTT; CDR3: CASRKNLDQPQHF
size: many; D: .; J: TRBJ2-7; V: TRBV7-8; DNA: TGTGCCAGCAGCTTAAGTAACTACGAGCAGTACTTC; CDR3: CASSLSNYEQYF
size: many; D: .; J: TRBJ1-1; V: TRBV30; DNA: TGTGCCTGGAGTGTACGGGGGGGGAAGGGAATGAACACTGAAGCTTTCTTT; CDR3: CAWSVRGGKGMNTEAFF
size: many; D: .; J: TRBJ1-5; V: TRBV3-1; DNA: TGTGCCAGCAGCAAGGGGCGCAATCAGCCCCAGCATTTT; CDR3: CASSKGRNQPQHF
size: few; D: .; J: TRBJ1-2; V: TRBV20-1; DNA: TGCAGTGCTAGAGATCCGAGGGGATCTAACTATGGCTACACCTTC; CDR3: CSARDPRGSNYGYTF
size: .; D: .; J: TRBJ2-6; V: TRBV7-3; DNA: TGTGCCAGCACCCCTTCGGGAGGGGCCAACGTCCTGACTTTC; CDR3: CASTPSGGANVLTF
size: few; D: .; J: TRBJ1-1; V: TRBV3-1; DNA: TGTGCCAGCAGCCTCCCGGGAGGCACTGAAGCTTTCTTT; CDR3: CASSLPGGTEAFF
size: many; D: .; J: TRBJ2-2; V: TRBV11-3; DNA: TGTGCCAGCAGCTTAAGTGGACCCGGGGAGCTGTTTTTT; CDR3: CASSLSGPGELFF
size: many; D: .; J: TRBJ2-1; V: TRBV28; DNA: TGTGCCAGCAGTTTACAGGGTCGCTCCTACAATGAGCAGTTCTTC; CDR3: CASSLQGRSYNEQFF
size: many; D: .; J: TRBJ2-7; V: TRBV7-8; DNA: TGTGCCAGCAGCTTGGGGGGGACAGATCCTAGGGAGCAGTACTTC; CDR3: CASSLGGTDPREQYF
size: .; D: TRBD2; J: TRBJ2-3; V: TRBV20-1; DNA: TGCAGTGCTAACCCTCTAGCGGGGCACACAGATACGCAGTATTTT; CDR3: CSANPLAGHTDTQYF
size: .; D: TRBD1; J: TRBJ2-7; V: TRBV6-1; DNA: TGTGCCAGCACCTTAGGACAGGGCCTCTCTCTCGAGCAGTACTTC; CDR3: CASTLGQGLSLEQYF
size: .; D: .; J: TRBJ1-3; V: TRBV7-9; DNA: TGTGCCAGCAGCTTACCCGTCCCGGGTCGACCAACAACCGGAAACACCATATATTTT; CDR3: CASSLPVPGRPTTGNTIYF
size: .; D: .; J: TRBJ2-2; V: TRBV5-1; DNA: TGCGCCAGCAGCTTGAGGATGAACACCGGGGAGCTGTTTTTT; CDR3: CASSLRMNTGELFF
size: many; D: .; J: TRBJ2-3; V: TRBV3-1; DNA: TGTGCCAGCAGCCAAGGCCCCCAGACAGATACGCAGTATTTT; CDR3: CASSQGPQTDTQYF
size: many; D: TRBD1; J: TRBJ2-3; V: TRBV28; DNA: TGTGCCAGCAGTTTACTCAGGAGGGACAGGAGCACAGATACGCAGTATTTT; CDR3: CASSLLRRDRSTDTQYF
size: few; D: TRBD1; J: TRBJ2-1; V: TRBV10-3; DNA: TGTGCGATACACGACAGGGAAGTTGCTGAGCAGTTCTTC; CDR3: CAIHDREVAEQFF
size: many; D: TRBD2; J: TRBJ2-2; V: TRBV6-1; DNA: TGTGCCAGCACCTTCAACTCACTAGCGACATCCACCGGGGAGCTGTTTTTT; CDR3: CASTFNSLATSTGELFF
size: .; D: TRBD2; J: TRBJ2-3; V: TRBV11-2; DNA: TGTGCCACACGACTAGCGGGTTACACAGATACGCAGTATTTT; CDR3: CATRLAGYTDTQYF
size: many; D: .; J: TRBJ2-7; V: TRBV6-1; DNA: TGTGCCAGCAGTGTGGACGAGGGGTTAGGGGAGCAGTACTTC; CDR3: CASSVDEGLGEQYF
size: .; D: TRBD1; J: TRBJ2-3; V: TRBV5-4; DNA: TGTGCCAGCAGCTTGGTCATACAGGGGACAGATACGCAGTATTTT; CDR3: CASSLVIQGTDTQYF
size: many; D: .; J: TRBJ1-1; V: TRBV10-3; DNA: TGTGCCACCACAGGGAACACTGAAGCTTTCTTT; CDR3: CATTGNTEAFF
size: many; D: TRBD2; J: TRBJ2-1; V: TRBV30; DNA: TGTGCCTGGAGTGCTAGCGGGGGTAACAATGAGCAGTTCTTC; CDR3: CAWSASGGNNEQFF
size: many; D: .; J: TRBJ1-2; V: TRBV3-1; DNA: TGTGCCAGCAGCCAAGGACAGGCTCAAGGCTACACCTTC; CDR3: CASSQGQAQGYTF
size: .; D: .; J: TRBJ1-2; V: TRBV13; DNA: TGTGCCAGCAGCCCAGGGAGAGCTTCTAACTATGGCTACACCTTC; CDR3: CASSPGRASNYGYTF
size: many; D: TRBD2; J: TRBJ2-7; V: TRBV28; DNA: TGTGCCAGCAATGTAGCGGGAGGGTTCGAGCAGTACTTC; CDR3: CASNVAGGFEQYF
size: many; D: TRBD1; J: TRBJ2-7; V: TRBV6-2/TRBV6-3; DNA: TGTGCCAGCAAAGGGGGACAGGCCCGCTACGAGCAGTACTTC; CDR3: CASKGGQARYEQYF
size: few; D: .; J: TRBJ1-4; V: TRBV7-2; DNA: TGTGCCAGCAGCTTATCCAGGAATGAAAAACTGTTTTTT; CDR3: CASSLSRNEKLFF
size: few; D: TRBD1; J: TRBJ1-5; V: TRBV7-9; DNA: TGTGCCAGCAGCTTAGCGACAGGGTTTGGGCAAATAGATCAGCCCCAGCATTTT; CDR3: CASSLATGFGQIDQPQHF
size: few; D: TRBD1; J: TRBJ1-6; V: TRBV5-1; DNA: TGCGCCAGCAGTTGGGACAGCCAACAATCACCCCTCCACTTT; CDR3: CASSWDSQQSPLHF
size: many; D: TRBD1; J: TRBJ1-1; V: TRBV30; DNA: TGTGCCTGGGACAGGGGCCCGACTTCGAACACTGAAGCTTTCTTT; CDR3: CAWDRGPTSNTEAFF
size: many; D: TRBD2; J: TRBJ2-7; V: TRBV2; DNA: TGTGCCAGCAGTGAACTTAGCGGGAGTTACGAGCAGTACTTC; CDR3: CASSELSGSYEQYF
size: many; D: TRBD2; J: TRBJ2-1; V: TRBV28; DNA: TGTGCCAGCAGTTGGAATAGGGGACTAGCGGGACTATCTTACAATGAGCAGTTCTTC; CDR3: CASSWNRGLAGLSYNEQFF
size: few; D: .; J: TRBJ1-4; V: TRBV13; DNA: TGTGCCAGCAGCTTAGGGGGGGCGTCTAATGAAAAACTGTTTTTT; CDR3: CASSLGGASNEKLFF
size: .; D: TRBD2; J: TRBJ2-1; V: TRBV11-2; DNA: TGTGCCAGCGGATACCCCCCTACCGGGACTAGCGGGAATTCCTACAATGAGCAGTTCTTC; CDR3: CASGYPPTGTSGNSYNEQFF
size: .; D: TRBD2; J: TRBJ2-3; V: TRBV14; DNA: TGTGCCAGCAGCCATTGGACTAGCGGGGGGCCGCGGGAGACAGATACGCAGTATTTT; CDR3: CASSHWTSGGPRETDTQYF
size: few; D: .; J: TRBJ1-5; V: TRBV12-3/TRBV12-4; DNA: TGTGCCAGCAGCGACGACTCCGGCGGGGGGCAGCCCCAGCATTTT; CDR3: CASSDDSGGGQPQHF
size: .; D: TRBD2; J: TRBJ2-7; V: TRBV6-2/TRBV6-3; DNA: TGTGCCAGCAGTTCGTCCGGGACTAGCTACGAGCAGTACTTC; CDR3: CASSSSGTSYEQYF
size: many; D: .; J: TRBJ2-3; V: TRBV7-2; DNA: TGTGCCAGCAGCCCAAGGGGTCTCGTGACAGATACGCAGTATTTT; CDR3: CASSPRGLVTDTQYF
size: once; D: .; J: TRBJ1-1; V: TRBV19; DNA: TGTGTCAGTAGGCCTGACAGTGGGAACACTGAAGCTTTCTTT; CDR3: CVSRPDSGNTEAFF
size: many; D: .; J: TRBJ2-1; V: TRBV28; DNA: TGTGCCAGCACCCTTGGGAGCTCCTACAATGAGCAGTTCTTC; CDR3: CASTLGSSYNEQFF
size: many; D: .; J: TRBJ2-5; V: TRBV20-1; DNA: TGCAGTGCTAGAGATTGGGGCAGCCAAGAGACCCAGTACTTC; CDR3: CSARDWGSQETQYF
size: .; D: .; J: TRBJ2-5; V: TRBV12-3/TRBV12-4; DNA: TGTGCCAGCACCCCAACTAGCACCCAGACCCAGTACTTC; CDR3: CASTPTSTQTQYF
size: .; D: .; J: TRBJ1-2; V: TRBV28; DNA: TGCGCCAGCTCCCCGCGCGGGCGACAGAGCTATGGCTACACCTTC; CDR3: CASSPRGRQSYGYTF
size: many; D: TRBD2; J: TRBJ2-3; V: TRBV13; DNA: TGTGCCACAACCGGGGGGGCAGGTGTAGCAGATACGCAGTATTTT; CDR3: CATTGGAGVADTQYF
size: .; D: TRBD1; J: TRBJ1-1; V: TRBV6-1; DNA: TGTGCCAGCAGCATACCCAGACAGGGACTGAACACTGAAGCTTTCTTT; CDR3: CASSIPRQGLNTEAFF
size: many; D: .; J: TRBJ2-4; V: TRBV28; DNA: TGTGCCAGCAGTTCCCAGGGAATGACTACCAAAAACATTCAGTACTTC; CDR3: CASSSQGMTTKNIQYF
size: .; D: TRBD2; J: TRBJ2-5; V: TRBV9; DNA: TGTGCCAGCAGCGTAGGTTCCGGGGGGGTGACCCAGTACTTC; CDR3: CASSVGSGGVTQYF